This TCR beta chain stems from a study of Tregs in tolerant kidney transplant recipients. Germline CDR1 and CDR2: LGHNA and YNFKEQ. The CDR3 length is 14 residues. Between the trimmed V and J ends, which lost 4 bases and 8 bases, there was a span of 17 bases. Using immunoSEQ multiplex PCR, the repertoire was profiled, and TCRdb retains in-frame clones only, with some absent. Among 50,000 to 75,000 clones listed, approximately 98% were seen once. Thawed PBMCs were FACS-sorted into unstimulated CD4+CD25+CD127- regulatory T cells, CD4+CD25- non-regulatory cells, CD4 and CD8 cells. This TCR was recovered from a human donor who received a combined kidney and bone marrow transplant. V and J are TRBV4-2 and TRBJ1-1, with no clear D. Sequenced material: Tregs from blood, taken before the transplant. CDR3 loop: CASSLNPPGSEAFF. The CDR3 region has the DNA TGTGCCAGCAGCCTTAACCCCCCGGGTTCCGAAGCTTTCTTT.